The 9 T cell receptor beta chains listed next were all sequenced from one sample in a study of shared clonotypes between healthy human individuals (dated by TCRdb to the early 2020s). Libraries came from the immunoSEQ multiplex PCR assay. The table comes from immuneACCESS by way of TCRdb, which keeps in-frame sequences with V and J called. Part of the clones is missing from these tables; in studies checked, under half for an unresolved V gene and the rest for unknown reasons. The sample data list more than 500,000 clones, and approximately 94% of these were observed just once. 0.055% to 0.075% of the sample is held by the ten biggest clonotypes. Sequencing input: naive CD4+ T cells sorted from blood. The cell subset or site label of this sample denotes: CD45RA+ positively selected. These receptors all stem from a woman in her twenties or thirties in good health.

The rearrangement joins TRBV28 to TRBJ2-1; 7 positions agree with TRBD1. J gave up 6 bases and V 6 bases, and 5 bases lay outside the gene matches. The CDR3 consists of 13 residues. Per the germline V gene, CDR1 is MDHEN and CDR2 is SYDVKM. Here the CDR3 reads CASRTDRINEQFF. DNA of the CDR3: TGTGCCAGCAGGACGGACAGGATCAATGAGCAGTTCTTC. The complete variable domain, with remaining parts taken from reference TRBV28 and TRBJ2-1, reads DVKVTQSSRYLVKRTGEKVFLECVQDMDHENMFWYRQDPGLGLRLIYFSYDVKMKEKGDIPEGYSVSREKKERFSLILESASTNQTSMYLCASRTDRINEQFFGPGTRLTVL.

This sequence joins TRBV7-9 and TRBJ1-5; D call uncertain. The CDR3 contains 14 residues. Trimming cost V 4 bases and J 6 bases, with 13 bases left between them. Germline V gene lookup returns CDR1 SEHNR and CDR2 FQNEAQ (reference sequence). This chain's CDR3 is CASSSDIPGQPQHF. The DNA for the CDR3 is TGTGCCAGCAGCTCCGACATTCCTGGTCAGCCCCAGCATTTT. Full variable domain (outside the CDR3, taken from reference TRBV7-9 and TRBJ1-5): DTGVSQNPRHKITKRGQNVTFRCDPISEHNRLYWYRQTLGQGPEFLTYFQNEAQLEKSRLLSDRFSAERPKGSFSTLEIQRTEQGDSAMYLCASSSDIPGQPQHFGDGTRLSIL.

The chain couples TRBV13 to TRBJ2-7; TRBD1 agrees at 7 bases. The germline gives CDR1 PRHDT, CDR2 FYEKMQ (reference sequence). V lost 5 bases to trimming and J lost 6 bases; unmatched junction nucleotides: 7. This CDR3 is 13 amino acids long. The DNA of the CDR3 is TGTGCCAGCAGCAAAAGACAGGGCCTCGAGCAGTACTTC. Its protein product is CASSKRQGLEQYF.

The gene calls are TRBV5-6 and TRBJ2-1; D is undetermined. The CDR3 covers 15 residues. Looked up from germline, CDR1 is SGHDT and CDR2 is YYEEEE. V was shortened by 2 bases and J by 0 bases, with 9 bases between the two germline ends. DNA for the CDR3: TGTGCCAGCAGCTTCGACACGAGCTCCTACAATGAGCAGTTCTTC. Translating it yields CASSFDTSSYNEQFF.

The chain combines TRBV4-1 with TRBJ1-2; D perhaps matches TRBD1 (5 bases). The ends were cut back, 0 bases at V and 6 bases at J, with 20 bases in the middle. CDR3 length: 17 residues. From germline, CDR1 is MGHRA and CDR2 YSYEKL. CDR3 nucleotide sequence: TGCGCCAGCAGCCAAGATAGGGGCCCACTGGGTGGGAATGGCTACACCTTC. This sequence encodes CASSQDRGPLGGNGYTF.

This clone occurred once. The chain is built from TRBV7-9 and TRBJ2-3; no reliable D call. This CDR3 has 13 residues. Trimming pared 5 bases from V and 4 bases from J, leaving 10 bases between. CDR1 is SEHNR and CDR2 is FQNEAQ in the germline V gene (reference sequence). The CDR3 protein is CASSGLVADTQYF. CDR3 bases: TGTGCCAGCAGCGGGCTAGTGGCAGATACGCAGTATTTT.

The rearrangement links TRBV7-2 to TRBJ1-1; 9 bases agree with TRBD1. Per the germline V gene, CDR1 is SGHTA and CDR2 is FQGNSA. Germline trimming cut 1 base from V and 8 bases from J; bases unmatched to any gene: 8. This CDR3 is built from 15 residues. The CDR3 nucleotides are TGTGCCAGCAGCTTAGGGACAGGGGTCCCACAGGAAGCTTTCTTT. Amino acid sequence: CASSLGTGVPQEAFF.

This rearrangement joins TRBV19 to TRBJ2-2, with a possible D match to TRBD1 (6 bases). V was cut by 7 bases and J by 5 bases, with 14 bases left in between. This CDR3 region has 14 residues. Looked up from germline, CDR1 is LNHDA and CDR2 is SQIVND (reference sequence). This CDR3 reads CASTRGQTTGELFF. The CDR3 nucleotides are TGTGCCAGTACACGGGGACAAACAACCGGGGAGCTGTTTTTT.

This chain uses TRBV28 with TRBJ1-4; maybe TRBD1 (6 bases). V was clipped by 6 bases and J by 7 bases, with 15 bases between them. The CDR3 runs 14 residues. Germline values: CDR1 MDHEN, CDR2 SYDVKM. The CDR3 region has the DNA TGTGCCAGCAGCATTACAGGGAGACCTGAAAAACTGTTTTTT. Its translation is CASSITGRPEKLFF.